Sequencing of this TCR beta chain was carried out in a study of T cells in Graves' hyperthyroidism and ophthalmopathy. Not enrolled were patients with uncontrolled infection, other autoimmune disease, pregnancy or lactation. The diagnoses drew upon clinical symptoms, serum thyroxine and TRAb, thyroid ultrasound and orbital computed tomography. This sample holds PBMCs from approximately 9 ml fresh peripheral blood. This clonotype was picked up many times. What it binds is not known. General study results and limits: The majority of expanded thyroid clonotypes above 0.001 also appeared in blood.

What was amplified from RNA transcripts were TCR beta CDR3 regions. A set of HTBI primers served as the primers for a first-round RT-PCR of the TCR CDR3. TCRdb processed the multiplex PCR reads anew with MiXCR; each CDR3 protein has one entry. The table records approximately 420,000 distinct CDR3 sequences, approximately 15% of them present only once. Trimming took off 5 bases at V and 1 base at J, with 12 bases between the two ends. Germline V lookup: CDR1 SGHKS, CDR2 YYEKEE (reference sequence). The CDR3 runs to 14 residues. The chain has TRBV5-5 and TRBJ1-1; weak D call: TRBD1 (6 bases). The receptor's source is a woman aged 18-35 years with Graves' hyperthyroidism. The specimen was blood. The CDR3 reads CASRRDTKNTEAFF. CDR3 sequence (DNA): TGTGCCAGCAGGAGGGACACAAAGAACACTGAAGCTTTCTTT.